The 14 T cell receptor beta chains listed next were all sequenced from one sample in a study of PD-1 blockade in classical Hodgkin lymphoma. The assay was immunoSEQ multiplex PCR, and TCRdb's table has in-frame clones only and misses some. The sample has some 28,000 clones, more than 65% seen once; the top ten hold approximately 17%. Time point meaning: cycle 4 day 1 (C4D1), after more than 5 weeks of nivolumab. Following autologous stem cell transplantation, relapse occurred in every patient, and exposure to brentuximab vedotin varied. The sample here was peripheral blood mononuclear cells (PBMCs), taken before the fourth cycle of nivolumab. These receptors came from a human donor with classical Hodgkin lymphoma.

The V and J genes are TRBV10-3 and TRBJ2-5, with D possibly being TRBD1 (6 bases). CDR1 is ENHRY and CDR2 is SYGVKD in the germline V gene. The CDR3 consists of 14 residues. Trimming took off 0 bases at V and 5 bases at J, with 10 bases between the two ends. CDR3 residues: CAISESTGLETQYF. The CDR3, as DNA: TGTGCCATCAGTGAGTCGACAGGTTTGGAGACCCAGTACTTC.

The V call is TRBV5-1, the J call TRBJ1-2, with 8 bases matching TRBD1. V shed 1 base and J 3 bases; nucleotides not matched to a gene: 2. Germline V lookup: CDR1 SGHRS, CDR2 YFSETQ. The CDR3 extends over 14 amino acids. For the CDR3, the DNA is TGCGCCAGCAGCTTGATACAGGGGGACTATGGCTACACCTTC. Translating it yields CASSLIQGDYGYTF.

V usage is TRBV28 and J usage is TRBJ2-1; no reliable D call. V dropped 5 bases and J dropped 0 bases, with 8 bases sitting between them. CDR3 length equals 14 residues. Per germline, CDR1 MDHEN and CDR2 SYDVKM. The CDR3 sequence: CASSPVSSYNEQFF. The DNA for the CDR3 is TGTGCCAGCAGTCCGGTCAGCTCCTACAATGAGCAGTTCTTC.

The J gene is TRBJ2-2, the V gene TRBV4-2; TRBD1 might be the D (6 bases). This CDR3 comprises 16 residues. The V gene lost 0 bases and the J gene lost 4 bases, with 12 bases spanning the gap. CDR1 and CDR2 (germline): LGHNA, YNFKEQ. In DNA, the CDR3 is TGTGCCAGCAGCCAAGAGCCAGGGGATCTCACCGGGGAGCTGTTTTTT. It encodes CASSQEPGDLTGELFF.

V usage is TRBV4-1 and J usage is TRBJ2-2; 9 positions agree with TRBD1. The germline CDR1 and CDR2 sequences are MGHRA and YSYEKL. The CDR3 is made up of 16 amino acids. V was pared by 6 bases and J by 5 bases, with 10 bases of the junction left unmatched. The CDR3 DNA follows: TGCGCCAGCAGTCCAAGGGGACAGGGTTATACCGGGGAGCTGTTTTTT. Its protein is CASSPRGQGYTGELFF.

The rearrangement joins TRBV7-3 to TRBJ2-3; D is unresolved. The V end lost 5 bases, the J end lost 6 bases, and 9 bases lay between the germline ends. Germline CDR1 SGHTA, CDR2 FQGTGA. The CDR3 sequence is 12 residues long. CDR3 in DNA: TGTGCCAGCAGCCCCCGACCCGATACGCAGTATTTT. Translation gives CASSPRPDTQYF.

The chain employs TRBV19 and TRBJ1-1; no reliable D call. The CDR3 length is 15 residues. With 9 bases removed from V and 0 bases from J, the gap between germline ends came to 17 bases. From germline, CDR1 is LNHDA and CDR2 SQIVND (reference sequence). The CDR3 loop is CASRIKIPMNTEAFF. CDR3 in DNA: TGTGCCAGCCGAATCAAGATCCCTATGAACACTGAAGCTTTCTTT.

This sequence joins TRBV5-6 and TRBJ2-7; maybe TRBD2 (6 bases). V lost 4 bases and J lost 3, with 17 bases in between. The CDR3 sequence is 15 residues long. CDR1 and CDR2 (germline): SGHDT, YYEEEE. In DNA form, the CDR3 reads TGTGCCAGCAGCGGCGGGACCCTGCCGGACTACGAGCAGTACTTC. Translated: CASSGGTLPDYEQYF.

CDR3 residues: CASEAASSYNEQFF. CDR3 in DNA: TGTGCCAGCGAGGCGGCCAGCTCCTACAATGAGCAGTTCTTC. V and J are TRBV28 and TRBJ2-1; D uncertain. The length of the CDR3 is 14 residues. V was clipped by 8 bases and J by 0 bases, with 11 bases between them. Germline CDR1 is MDHEN and CDR2 is SYDVKM.

The rearrangement uses TRBV13 and TRBJ2-7; D might be TRBD1 or TRBD2, each matching 6 bases. Germline loops: CDR1 PRHDT, CDR2 FYEKMQ (reference sequence). The CDR3 consists of 14 residues. Trimming took off 1 base at V and 6 bases at J, with 13 bases between the two ends. The CDR3 DNA is TGTGCCAGCAGCTTAGATCCCGGGGGCGGCGAGCAGTACTTC. Its protein product is CASSLDPGGGEQYF.

This clone occurred a few times. The gene calls are TRBV10-1 and TRBJ2-2; D may be TRBD2 (6 bases). Deletions cut 6 bases from V and 1 base from J, with 15 bases between. Looked up from germline, CDR1 is WNHNN and CDR2 is SYGVQD (reference sequence). This CDR3 is 16 amino acids long. The DNA for the CDR3 is TGCGCCAGCAGCCCGGGACTCGAGGGGAACACCGGGGAGCTGTTTTTT. It is translated as CASSPGLEGNTGELFF.

The chain couples TRBV5-4 to TRBJ1-4, with unresolved D. V was shortened by 2 bases and J by 5 bases, with 10 bases between the two germline ends. CDR3 length equals 14 residues. Germline V gene data show CDR1 as SGHNT and CDR2 as YYREEE (reference sequence). The CDR3 DNA reads TGTGCCAGCAGCTTCGAAACTCGCAATGAAAAACTGTTTTTT. Residues: CASSFETRNEKLFF.

The genes are TRBV28 and TRBJ1-4; 7 bases line up with TRBD1. Unmatched junction bases numbered 7, after V lost 4 bases and J lost 8 bases. Germline loops: CDR1 MDHEN, CDR2 SYDVKM. The CDR3 is made up of 14 amino acids. The DNA for the CDR3 is TGTGCCAGCAGTTCAGGGGGAGGAGGGGAAAAACTGTTTTTT. It codes for CASSSGGGGEKLFF.

The J gene is TRBJ1-1, the V gene TRBV7-9; D remains ambiguous. The CDR3 totals 15 residues. Trimming left V 5 bases short and J 2 bases short, with 15 bases between. Germline V gene sequence: CDR1 SEHNR, CDR2 FQNEAQ (reference sequence). As DNA, the CDR3 is TGTGCCAGCAGCAAAAGGACCCTTTCAAACACTGAAGCTTTCTTT. Its translation is CASSKRTLSNTEAFF.